What follows are 27 T cell receptor beta chains derived from one specimen sequenced in a study of CD8 T cells in Susac syndrome. Reverse transcription of roughly 0.5 to 1 ug RNA was performed with random hexamers. TCRdb redid the calling of the immunoSEQ multiplex PCR reads with MiXCR, one entry per CDR3 protein. This sample has 130,000 to 150,000 distinct CDR3 sequences, with approximately 94% found just once. Sequences were obtained from CD4+ T cells from PBMCs. These receptors came from a human donor in good health.

A few counts support this clonotype. The rearrangement links TRBV18 to TRBJ1-1; D not resolved. Trimming removed 3 bases from V and 0 bases from J, with 5 bases in between. CDR1 is KGHSH and CDR2 is LQKENI in the germline V gene. The CDR3 has 13 residues. The chain's CDR3 is CASSPTVNTEAFF. Here the CDR3 DNA reads TGTGCCAGCTCACCTACGGTGAACACTGAAGCTTTCTTT.

This chain connects TRBV12-3 or TRBV12-4 to TRBJ1-5, with unresolved D. The CDR3 is made up of 14 amino acids. The germline V and J ends were trimmed by 4 bases and 4 bases, with 11 bases remaining between them. The CDR3 protein is CASSSRHLNQPQHF. CDR3 coding DNA: TGTGCCAGCAGTTCCCGACACTTGAATCAGCCCCAGCATTTT.

This sequence joins TRBV5-6 and TRBJ2-5; 7 bases align to TRBD1. V was clipped by 3 bases and J by 1 base; unmatched bases: 6. This CDR3 contains 15 residues. The germline V gene has CDR1 SGHDT and CDR2 YYEEEE. This CDR3 is CASSWSGTVQETQYF. CDR3 coding DNA: TGTGCCAGCAGCTGGTCCGGGACAGTCCAAGAGACCCAGTACTTC. The whole variable domain, filled in from reference TRBV5-6 and TRBJ2-5, reads DAGVTQSPTHLIKTRGQQVTLRCSPKSGHDTVSWYQQALGQGPQFIFQYYEEEERQRGNFPDRFSGHQFPNYSSELNVNALLLGDSALYLCASSWSGTVQETQYFGPGTRLLVL.

The V gene is TRBV5-1, the J gene TRBJ2-7, with D maybe TRBD1 (6 bases). Trimming took off 9 bases at V and 1 base at J, with 14 bases between the two ends. This CDR3 region has 13 residues. Germline CDR1 reads SGHRS; CDR2 reads YFSETQ. DNA for the CDR3: TGCGCCACTTCACCACAGGGATCCTACGAGCAGTACTTC. Translated: CATSPQGSYEQYF.

The rearrangement joins TRBV6-1 to TRBJ2-3; TRBD2 agrees at 14 bases. The CDR3 is 21 residues long. V lost 6 bases and J lost 2; bases outside the gene matches: 19. Germline V gene lookup returns CDR1 MNHNS and CDR2 SASEGT. The CDR3: CASSRQGSGTSGRGPTDTQYF. CDR3 nucleotide sequence: TGTGCCAGCAGCCGACAGGGGTCCGGGACTAGCGGGAGAGGTCCCACAGATACGCAGTATTTT.

This chain uses TRBV18 with TRBJ1-5, with D tentatively TRBD1 (6 bases). V lost 2 bases and J lost 4, with 6 bases in between. Germline V gives CDR1 KGHSH, CDR2 LQKENI. CDR3 length: 13 amino acids. CDR3 DNA sequence: TGTGCCAGCTCACCAACAGGGAATCAGCCCCAGCATTTT. The encoded protein is CASSPTGNQPQHF.

The CDR3 bases are TGTGCCAGTAGGACAGGGCCGTCGGGCCAAAGGCCCCAGCATTTT. This encodes CASRTGPSGQRPQHF. V and J are TRBV19 and TRBJ1-5; 7 bases line up with TRBD1. This CDR3 is built from 15 residues. J lost 9 bases, V lost 6 bases, and 14 bases had no gene match. Germline loops: CDR1 LNHDA, CDR2 SQIVND (reference sequence).

The rearrangement joins TRBV18 to TRBJ2-7; 10 bases fit TRBD2. Germline CDR1 KGHSH, CDR2 LQKENI. The ends lost 3 bases at V and 5 bases at J; junction bases unmatched: 4. This CDR3 is built from 14 residues. The CDR3 bases are TGTGCCAGCTCACCTCAGCGGGAGGGGGACGAGCAGTACTTC. Amino acids: CASSPQREGDEQYF.

This chain links TRBV27 with TRBJ1-1; D gene ambiguous. CDR3 length: 15 residues. V lost 0 bases, J lost 4 bases, and 12 bases lay in between. Germline V gene sequence: CDR1 MNHEY, CDR2 SMNVEV (reference sequence). CDR3 in amino acids: CASSLSGGYRTEAFF. The CDR3 DNA is TGTGCCAGCAGTTTATCAGGAGGGTATCGCACTGAAGCTTTCTTT.

This clonotype occurred once. The chain combines TRBV10-1 with TRBJ2-7, with a possible D match to TRBD2 (6 bases). Per germline, CDR1 WNHNN and CDR2 SYGVQD (reference sequence). The V end lost 3 bases, the J end lost 4 bases, and 13 bases lay between the germline ends. The CDR3 is 14 amino acids. The CDR3 sequence is CASSEGEANYEQYF. CDR3 nucleotide sequence: TGCGCCAGCAGTGAAGGGGAGGCGAATTACGAGCAGTACTTC.

The chain couples TRBV6-1 to TRBJ2-6; 7 bases map to TRBD1. The V gene's germline CDR1 is MNHNS and CDR2 SASEGT. The V segment lost 9 bases and the J segment 2 bases; nucleotides outside the gene matches: 10. The CDR3 totals 16 residues. The CDR3 DNA reads as TGTGCCAGTCGAACAGGGGTCCACACTGGGGCCAACGTCCTGACTTTC. Protein: CASRTGVHTGANVLTF.

This clonotype was picked up one time. The chain couples TRBV18 to TRBJ2-7; 10 nucleotides align to TRBD2. This CDR3 region has 13 residues. V lost 5 bases, J lost 7 bases, and 5 bases stayed unmatched. Germline V gene data show CDR1 as KGHSH and CDR2 as LQKENI. This CDR3 is CASSSLAGVEQYF. The CDR3 region has the DNA TGTGCCAGCTCATCGCTAGCGGGAGTAGAGCAGTACTTC.

This sequence joins TRBV30 and TRBJ1-1, with a possible D match to TRBD1 (5 bases). V shed 2 bases and J shed 4 bases, with 11 bases lying between them. Looked up from germline, CDR1 is GTSNPN and CDR2 is SVGIG (reference sequence). The CDR3 length is 13 residues. The CDR3 bases are TGTGCCTGGAGTTCCGGGGGTGGCACTGAAGCTTTCTTT. Amino acid sequence: CAWSSGGGTEAFF.

The chain is built from TRBV4-2 and TRBJ2-3, with D possibly being TRBD2 (6 bases). The germline gives CDR1 LGHNA, CDR2 YNFKEQ. CDR3 length: 18 amino acids. V was trimmed by 3 bases and J by 7 bases, leaving 26 bases between them. The CDR3 here is CASSHLGEGGPGRNTQYF. CDR3 nucleotide sequence: TGTGCCAGCAGCCACCTGGGCGAAGGAGGGCCGGGGAGGAATACGCAGTATTTT.

The gene calls are TRBV14 and TRBJ1-2, with D hard to call. This CDR3 has 13 amino acids. CDR1 is SGHDN and CDR2 is FVKESK in the germline V gene. Trimming took off 5 bases at V and 2 bases at J, with 9 bases between the two ends. CDR3 region: CASSLKPNYGYTF. The DNA of the CDR3 is TGTGCCAGCAGCTTAAAGCCCAACTATGGCTACACCTTC.

This clonotype was seen more than once but under ten times. The rearrangement uses TRBV24-1 and TRBJ2-7, with 10 bases identical to TRBD2. Trimming cost V 2 bases and J 5 bases; bases outside gene matches: 8. Germline V CDR1 and CDR2: KGHDR, SFDVKD. This CDR3 has 16 amino acids. The CDR3 loop reads CATSDSSSGRKHEQYF. Here the CDR3 DNA reads TGTGCCACCAGTGATTCCTCTAGCGGGAGAAAACACGAGCAGTACTTC.

The gene calls are TRBV6-1 and TRBJ1-5; D gene ambiguous. The V gene's germline CDR1 is MNHNS and CDR2 SASEGT. The CDR3 length is 13 residues. V lost 6 bases and J lost 0, with 6 bases in between. The chain's CDR3 is CASRYYSNQPQHF. CDR3 bases: TGTGCCAGCAGGTATTATAGCAATCAGCCCCAGCATTTT.

The rearrangement uses TRBV27 and TRBJ2-7, with 8 positions matching TRBD2. CDR3 size: 13 residues. CDR1 and CDR2 from the germline V gene are MNHEY and SMNVEV (reference sequence). Germline trimming cut 8 bases from V and 6 bases from J; bases unmatched to any gene: 9. This CDR3 reads CASRGGIRPEQYF. The CDR3 DNA reads TGTGCCAGCCGCGGGGGGATCCGTCCCGAGCAGTACTTC.

The chain employs TRBV6-5 and TRBJ1-2; D is perhaps TRBD1 (5 bases). Trimming took off 3 bases at V and 0 bases at J, with 11 bases between the two ends. Per the germline V gene, CDR1 is MNHEY and CDR2 is SVGAGI. The CDR3 length is 15 residues. This CDR3 reads CASSYRDRANYGYTF. In DNA form, the CDR3 reads TGTGCCAGCAGTTATAGGGACCGCGCTAACTATGGCTACACCTTC.

The chain recombines TRBV19 with TRBJ2-7; tentatively, D is TRBD2 (5 bases). Trimming shortened V by 5 bases and J by 2 bases, and 19 bases separated the two germline ends. This CDR3 is built from 16 residues. Germline V gives CDR1 LNHDA, CDR2 SQIVND (reference sequence). The CDR3 nucleotides are TGTGCCAGTAGTGACGGCAGTCTAGCCAACCCCTACGAGCAGTACTTC. Its protein is CASSDGSLANPYEQYF.

This clonotype was seen a single time. The chain carries TRBV28 and TRBJ2-2; D call uncertain. Germline CDR1 is MDHEN and CDR2 is SYDVKM. This CDR3 has 11 amino acids. DNA of the CDR3: TGTGCTACCCTGAGCACCGGGGAGCTGTTTTTT. It encodes CATLSTGELFF. The variable domain in full, completed from reference TRBV28 and TRBJ2-2, reads DVKVTQSSRYLVKRTGEKVFLECVQDMDHENMFWYRQDPGLGLRLIYFSYDVKMKEKGDIPEGYSVSREKKERFSLILESASTNQTSMYLCATLSTGELFFGEGSRLTVL.

The rearrangement uses TRBV18 and TRBJ1-2; 7 nucleotides agree with TRBD1. Per germline, CDR1 KGHSH and CDR2 LQKENI. The CDR3 sequence is 12 residues long. The J segment lost 5 bases and the V segment lost 6 bases, leaving 3 bases of the junction unmatched. The CDR3 region has the DNA TGTGCCAGCTCTCAGACAGGGTATGGCTACACCTTC. Protein sequence: CASSQTGYGYTF.

The rearrangement uses TRBV28 and TRBJ1-5; TRBD1 matches at 8 bases. V gave up 2 bases and J gave up 0 bases; unmatched junction bases: 0. CDR1 and CDR2 (germline): MDHEN, SYDVKM. This CDR3 region has 15 residues. In DNA form, the CDR3 reads TGTGCCAGCAGTTTAGGGACAGGTAGCAATCAGCCCCAGCATTTT. Encoded protein: CASSLGTGSNQPQHF. Full variable domain (remainder filled in from reference TRBV28 and TRBJ1-5): DVKVTQSSRYLVKRTGEKVFLECVQDMDHENMFWYRQDPGLGLRLIYFSYDVKMKEKGDIPEGYSVSREKKERFSLILESASTNQTSMYLCASSLGTGSNQPQHFGDGTRLSIL.

The chain has TRBV4-1 and TRBJ2-5; D is undetermined. The CDR3 length is 16 residues. Germline CDR1 MGHRA, CDR2 YSYEKL. V lost 2 bases to trimming and J lost 4 bases, with 17 bases between them. The CDR3 region is CASSQPGSPTAETQYF. CDR3 nucleotides: TGCGCCAGCAGCCAACCGGGTTCCCCCACCGCAGAGACCCAGTACTTC.

This chain links TRBV3-1 with TRBJ1-2; TRBD1 aligns across 7 bases. The germline gives CDR1 LGHDT, CDR2 YNNKEL (reference sequence). V shed 7 bases, J shed 8 bases, and the junction held 10 bases outside the gene matches. This CDR3 comprises 13 residues. The CDR3 region has the DNA TGTGCCAGCACCCAGGGGGAAGACAAGGGCTACACCTTC. Its translation: CASTQGEDKGYTF.

This chain joins TRBV3-1 and TRBJ2-5; tentatively, D is TRBD2 (6 bases). Germline assignment: CDR1 LGHDT and CDR2 YNNKEL (reference sequence). The CDR3 consists of 13 residues. V dropped 7 bases and J dropped 3 bases, with 12 bases sitting between them. The CDR3 sequence: CASIGGDEETQYF. CDR3 nucleotide sequence: TGTGCCAGCATAGGAGGGGATGAAGAGACCCAGTACTTC.

The CDR3 region has the DNA TGTGCCAGCAGTTACCTAAGCGGGACGACCTTTAATACGCAGTATTTT. Protein: CASSYLSGTTFNTQYF. The chain carries TRBV6-6 and TRBJ2-3; the match to TRBD2 covers 7 bases. The CDR3 consists of 16 residues. The trim removed 2 bases at V and 7 bases at J, leaving 12 bases unmatched. CDR1 is MNHNY, CDR2 SVGAGI, per germline (reference sequence).